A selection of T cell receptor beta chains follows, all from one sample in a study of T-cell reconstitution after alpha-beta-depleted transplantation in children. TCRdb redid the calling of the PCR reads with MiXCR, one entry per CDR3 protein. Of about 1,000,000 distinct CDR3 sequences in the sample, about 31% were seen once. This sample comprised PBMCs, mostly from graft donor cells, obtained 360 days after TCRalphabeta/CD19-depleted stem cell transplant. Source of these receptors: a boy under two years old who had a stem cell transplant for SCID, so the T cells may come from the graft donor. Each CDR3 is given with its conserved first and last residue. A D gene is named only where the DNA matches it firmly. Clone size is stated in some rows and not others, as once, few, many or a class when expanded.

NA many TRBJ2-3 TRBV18 CASSPADTQYF TGTGCCAGCAGCCCGGCCGATACGCAGTATTTT
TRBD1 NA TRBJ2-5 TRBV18 CASSPRDRGRVNRGETQYF TGTGCCAGCTCACCGCGGGACAGGGGGCGAGTAAATAGAGGAGAGACCCAGTACTTC
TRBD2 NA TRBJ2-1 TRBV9 CASSATSGGSYNEQFF TGTGCCAGCAGCGCAACTAGCGGGGGGTCCTACAATGAGCAGTTCTTC
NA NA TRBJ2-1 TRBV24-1 CATSGGGGGMNEQFF TGTGCCACCAGTGGGGGGGGAGGGGGGATGAATGAGCAGTTCTTC
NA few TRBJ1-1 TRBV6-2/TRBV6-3 CASSRDSRVNTEAFF TGTGCCAGCAGCCGGGACTCTAGAGTAAACACTGAAGCTTTCTTT
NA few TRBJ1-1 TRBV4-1 CASSQAGISNTEAFF TGCGCCAGCAGCCAAGCCGGGATATCGAACACTGAAGCTTTCTTT
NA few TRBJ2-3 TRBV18 CASSPAAGVTDTQYF TGTGCCAGCTCACCTGCGGCAGGGGTCACAGATACGCAGTATTTT
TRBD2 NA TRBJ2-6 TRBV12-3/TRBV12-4 CASSSRGSGGHSGANVLTF TGTGCCAGCAGTTCCCGAGGTAGCGGGGGCCACTCTGGGGCCAACGTCCTGACTTTC
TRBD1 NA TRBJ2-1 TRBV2 CATSLWTGVEQFF TGTGCCACTTCCCTCTGGACAGGGGTCGAGCAGTTCTTC
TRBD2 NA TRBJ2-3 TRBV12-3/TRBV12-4 CASSAVGTGGPDTQYF TGTGCCAGCAGTGCGGTTGGAACGGGGGGGCCAGATACGCAGTATTTT
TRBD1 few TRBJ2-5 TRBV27 CASSLIPGQGAQETQYF TGTGCCAGCAGTCTCATCCCGGGACAGGGGGCCCAAGAGACCCAGTACTTC
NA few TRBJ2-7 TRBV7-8 CASSLVEGGEQYF TGTGCCAGCAGCTTAGTGGAAGGCGGGGAGCAGTACTTC
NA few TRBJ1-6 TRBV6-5 CASSYDVGGANNSPLHF TGTGCCAGCAGTTACGATGTGGGGGGCGCGAATAATTCACCCCTCCACTTT
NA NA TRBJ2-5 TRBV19 CASSMLADQETQYF TGTGCCAGTAGCATGCTAGCAGATCAAGAGACCCAGTACTTC
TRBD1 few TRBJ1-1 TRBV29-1 CSVEPTGSGAEAFF TGCAGCGTTGAACCGACAGGGAGTGGGGCTGAAGCTTTCTTT
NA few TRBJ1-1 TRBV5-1 CASRPQGRYTEAFF TGCGCCAGCAGGCCCCAGGGGAGGTACACTGAAGCTTTCTTT
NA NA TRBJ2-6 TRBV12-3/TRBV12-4 CASSLMRASGANVLTF TGTGCCAGCAGTTTGATGAGAGCCTCTGGGGCCAACGTCCTGACTTTC
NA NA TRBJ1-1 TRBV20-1 CSALDSFEYGTEAFF TGCAGTGCCCTGGACAGTTTCGAGTATGGCACTGAAGCTTTCTTT
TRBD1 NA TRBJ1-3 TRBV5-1 CASSPRDRLGNTIYF TGCGCCAGCAGCCCCCGGGACAGATTAGGAAACACCATATATTTT
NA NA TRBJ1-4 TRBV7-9 CASRSRDSVEKLFF TGTGCCAGCAGGTCCCGGGACTCCGTCGAAAAACTGTTTTTT
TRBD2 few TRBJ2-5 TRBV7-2 CASSLHPWASGVKTQYF TGTGCCAGCAGTTTACACCCGTGGGCTAGCGGGGTCAAGACCCAGTACTTC
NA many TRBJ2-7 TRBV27 CASSYRASYEQYF TGTGCCAGCAGCTACAGGGCCTCCTACGAGCAGTACTTC
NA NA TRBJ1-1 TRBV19 CASSMPSWGPSEAFF TGTGCCAGTAGTATGCCATCATGGGGACCCTCTGAAGCTTTCTTT
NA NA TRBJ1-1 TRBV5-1 CATRLTDLLSEAFF TGCGCCACCCGATTGACAGATCTCTTATCTGAAGCTTTCTTT
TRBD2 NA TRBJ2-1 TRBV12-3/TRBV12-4 CASSPIGLAGSNEQFF TGTGCCAGCAGTCCTATTGGACTAGCGGGGTCCAATGAGCAGTTCTTC
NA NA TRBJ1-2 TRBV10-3 CAISESSIPVLGYTF TGTGCCATCAGTGAGTCGTCCATCCCAGTTTTAGGCTACACCTTC
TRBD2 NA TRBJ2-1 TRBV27 CASSFGLGGRSDEQFF TGTGCCAGCAGTTTTGGATTGGGCGGGAGGTCGGATGAGCAGTTCTTC
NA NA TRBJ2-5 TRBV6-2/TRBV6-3 CASSYSPAQETQYF TGTGCCAGCAGTTACTCCCCAGCTCAAGAGACCCAGTACTTC
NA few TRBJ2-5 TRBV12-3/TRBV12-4 CASSFYLGAGMGETQYF TGTGCCAGCAGTTTTTACTTAGGGGCAGGGATGGGAGAGACCCAGTACTTC
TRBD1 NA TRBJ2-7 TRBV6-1 CASNPTGSLYEQYF TGTGCCAGCAACCCGACAGGGAGCCTCTACGAGCAGTACTTC
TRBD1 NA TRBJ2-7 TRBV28 CASSFPKGRGPYEQYF TGTGCCAGCAGTTTTCCCAAGGGCAGGGGGCCCTACGAGCAGTACTTC
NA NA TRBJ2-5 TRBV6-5 CASSYSSLSGPWKETQYF TGTGCCAGCAGTTACTCATCGTTGTCAGGGCCTTGGAAAGAGACCCAGTACTTC
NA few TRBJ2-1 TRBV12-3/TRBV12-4 CASSPIGGGLFGEQFF TGTGCCAGCAGTCCCATAGGAGGGGGCCTCTTTGGAGAGCAGTTCTTC
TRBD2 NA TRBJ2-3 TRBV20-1 CSAVSGGPRNTQYF TGCAGTGCGGTTAGCGGGGGGCCGCGTAATACGCAGTATTTT
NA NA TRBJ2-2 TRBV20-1 CSAREGGGPGELFF TGCAGTGCTAGAGAGGGGGGGGGGCCCGGGGAGCTGTTTTTT
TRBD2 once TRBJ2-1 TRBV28 CASSLLAGGFSLYNEQFF TGTGCCAGCAGTTTACTGGCGGGGGGCTTTTCCCTCTACAATGAGCAGTTCTTC
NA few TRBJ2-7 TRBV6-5 CASSYSTGKIPYEQYF TGTGCCAGCAGTTACTCTACAGGAAAGATTCCCTACGAGCAGTACTTC
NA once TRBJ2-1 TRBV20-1 CSAREGGAPNEQFF TGCAGTGCTAGGGAAGGGGGGGCGCCCAATGAGCAGTTCTTC
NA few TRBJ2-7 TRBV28 CASSFRLGGGDGPYEQYF TGTGCCAGCAGTTTTAGACTGGGAGGAGGTGACGGACCCTACGAGCAGTACTTC
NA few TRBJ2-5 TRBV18 CASSPDMRAETQYF TGTGCCAGCTCTCCCGACATGAGGGCTGAGACCCAGTACTTC
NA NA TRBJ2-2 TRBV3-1 CASSQDSLVEELFF TGTGCCAGCAGCCAAGACTCCCTAGTAGAGGAGCTGTTTTTT
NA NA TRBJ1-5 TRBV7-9 CASSTNRDNQPQHF TGTGCCAGCAGTACAAACAGGGACAATCAGCCCCAGCATTTT
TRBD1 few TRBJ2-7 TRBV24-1 CATSDFGTGIHEQYF TGTGCCACCAGTGATTTCGGGACAGGTATCCACGAGCAGTACTTC
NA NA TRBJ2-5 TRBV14 CASSQDWAGRETQYF TGTGCCAGCAGCCAAGATTGGGCGGGGCGGGAGACCCAGTACTTC
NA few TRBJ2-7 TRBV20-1 CSALHPGRDPYEQYF TGCAGTGCTCTACACCCGGGCAGGGATCCCTACGAGCAGTACTTC
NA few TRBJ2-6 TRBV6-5 CASSYFFPGNSGANVLTF TGTGCCAGCAGTTACTTTTTCCCCGGGAACTCTGGGGCCAACGTCCTGACTTTC
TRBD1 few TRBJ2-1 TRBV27 CASSYHRGLYNEQFF TGTGCCAGCAGTTATCACAGGGGGCTCTACAATGAGCAGTTCTTC
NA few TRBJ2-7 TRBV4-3 CASSQEFRAYPYEQYF TGCGCCAGCAGCCAAGAATTCCGGGCATACCCGTACGAGCAGTACTTC
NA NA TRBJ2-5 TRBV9 CASSVGLVAGKQETQYF TGTGCCAGCAGCGTAGGGTTGGTAGCCGGGAAACAAGAGACCCAGTACTTC
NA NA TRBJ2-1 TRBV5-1 CASSLTGPGVSEQFF TGCGCCAGCAGCTTGACAGGGCCAGGGGTTAGTGAGCAGTTCTTC
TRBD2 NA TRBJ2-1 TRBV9 CASSAQTSGGSFEQFF TGTGCCAGCAGCGCCCAGACTAGCGGGGGGTCCTTTGAGCAGTTCTTC
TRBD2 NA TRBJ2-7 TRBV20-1 CSAFSTSGGQREQYF TGCAGTGCTTTCTCGACTAGCGGGGGGCAAAGGGAGCAGTACTTC
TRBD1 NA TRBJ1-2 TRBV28 CASSAQGDYTF TGTGCCAGCAGTGCACAGGGGGACTACACCTTC